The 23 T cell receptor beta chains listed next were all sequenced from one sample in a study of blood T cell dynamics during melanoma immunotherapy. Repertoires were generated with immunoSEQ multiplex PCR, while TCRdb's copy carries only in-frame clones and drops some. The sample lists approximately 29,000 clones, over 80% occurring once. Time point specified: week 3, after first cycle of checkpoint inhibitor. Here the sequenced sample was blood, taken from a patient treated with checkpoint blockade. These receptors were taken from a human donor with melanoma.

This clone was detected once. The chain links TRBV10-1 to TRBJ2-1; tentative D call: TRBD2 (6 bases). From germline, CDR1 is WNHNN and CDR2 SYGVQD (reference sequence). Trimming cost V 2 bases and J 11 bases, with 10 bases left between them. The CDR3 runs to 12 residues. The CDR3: CASSEGEAKQFF. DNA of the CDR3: TGCGCCAGCAGTGAGGGGGAGGCTAAGCAGTTCTTC.

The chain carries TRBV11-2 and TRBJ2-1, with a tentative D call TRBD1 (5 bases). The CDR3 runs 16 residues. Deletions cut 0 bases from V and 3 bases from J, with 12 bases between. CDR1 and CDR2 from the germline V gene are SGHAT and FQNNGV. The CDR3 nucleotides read TGTGCCAGCAGCTTAGATCGTACAAGGGGCTACAATGAGCAGTTCTTC. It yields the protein CASSLDRTRGYNEQFF.

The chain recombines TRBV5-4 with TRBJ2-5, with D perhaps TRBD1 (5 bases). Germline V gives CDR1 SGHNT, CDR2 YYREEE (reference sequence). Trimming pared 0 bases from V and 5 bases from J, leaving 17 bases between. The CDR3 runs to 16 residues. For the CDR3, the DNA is TGTGCCAGCAGCTTGGAGGGTAGCAGGGTCCGGGAGACCCAGTACTTC. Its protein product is CASSLEGSRVRETQYF.

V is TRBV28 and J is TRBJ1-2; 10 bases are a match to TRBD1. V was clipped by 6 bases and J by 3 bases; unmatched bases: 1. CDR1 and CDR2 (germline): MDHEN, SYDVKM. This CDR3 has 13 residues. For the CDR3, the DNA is TGTGCCAGCAGGACAGGGGGCGACTATGGCTACACCTTC. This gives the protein CASRTGGDYGYTF.

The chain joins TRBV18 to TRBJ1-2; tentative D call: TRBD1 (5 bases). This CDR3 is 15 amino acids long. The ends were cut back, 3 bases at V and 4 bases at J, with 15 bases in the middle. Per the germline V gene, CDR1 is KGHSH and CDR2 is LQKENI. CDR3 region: CASSPGTAGGYGYTF. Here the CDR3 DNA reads TGTGCCAGCTCACCCGGGACCGCCGGGGGCTATGGCTACACCTTC.

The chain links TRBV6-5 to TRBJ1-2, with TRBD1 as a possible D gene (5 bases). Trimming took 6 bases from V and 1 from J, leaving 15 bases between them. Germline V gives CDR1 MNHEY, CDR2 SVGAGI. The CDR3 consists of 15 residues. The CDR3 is CASSLEYRINYGYTF. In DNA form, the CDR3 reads TGTGCCAGCAGCCTCGAATACAGGATTAACTATGGCTACACCTTC.

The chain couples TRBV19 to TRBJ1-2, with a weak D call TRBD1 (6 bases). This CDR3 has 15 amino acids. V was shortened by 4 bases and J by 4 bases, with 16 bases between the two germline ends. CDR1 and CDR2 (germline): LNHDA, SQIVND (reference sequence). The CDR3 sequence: CASSKFGTPFYGYTF. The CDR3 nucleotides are TGTGCCAGTAGTAAATTTGGGACACCCTTCTATGGCTACACCTTC.

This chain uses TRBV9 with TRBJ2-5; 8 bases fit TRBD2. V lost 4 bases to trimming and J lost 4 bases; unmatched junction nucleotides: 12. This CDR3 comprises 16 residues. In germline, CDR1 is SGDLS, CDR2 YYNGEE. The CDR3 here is CASSPSRGGHLETQYF. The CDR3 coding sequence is TGTGCCAGCAGCCCCTCCCGGGGGGGCCATTTAGAGACCCAGTACTTC.

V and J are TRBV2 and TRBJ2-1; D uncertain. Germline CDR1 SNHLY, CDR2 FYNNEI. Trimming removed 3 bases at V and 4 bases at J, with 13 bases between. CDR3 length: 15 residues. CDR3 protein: CASSERGLGYNEQFF. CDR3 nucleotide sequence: TGTGCCAGCAGTGAGCGTGGCCTTGGTTACAATGAGCAGTTCTTC.

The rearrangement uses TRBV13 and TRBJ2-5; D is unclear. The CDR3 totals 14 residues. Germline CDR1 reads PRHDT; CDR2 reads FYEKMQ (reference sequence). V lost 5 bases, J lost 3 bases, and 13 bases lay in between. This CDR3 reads CASSGYLGKETQYF. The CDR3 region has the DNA TGTGCCAGCAGCGGATATTTGGGTAAAGAGACCCAGTACTTC.

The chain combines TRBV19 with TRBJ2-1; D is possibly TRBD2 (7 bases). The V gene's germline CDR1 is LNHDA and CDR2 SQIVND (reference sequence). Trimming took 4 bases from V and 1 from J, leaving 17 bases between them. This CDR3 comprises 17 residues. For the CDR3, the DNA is TGTGCCAGTAGTAGTCCGGAGGGGGGGCGGTCCTACAATGAGCAGTTCTTC. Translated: CASSSPEGGRSYNEQFF.

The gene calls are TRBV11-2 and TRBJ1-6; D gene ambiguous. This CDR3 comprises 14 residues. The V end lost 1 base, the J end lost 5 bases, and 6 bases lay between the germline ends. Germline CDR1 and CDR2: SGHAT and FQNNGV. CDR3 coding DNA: TGTGCCAGCAGCTTAGGAGGGAATAATTCACCCCTCCACTTT. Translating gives CASSLGGNNSPLHF.

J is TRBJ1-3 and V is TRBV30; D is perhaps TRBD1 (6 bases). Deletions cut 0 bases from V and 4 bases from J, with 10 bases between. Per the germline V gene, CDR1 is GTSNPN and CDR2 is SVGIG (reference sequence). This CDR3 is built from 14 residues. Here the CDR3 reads CAWSVGGSGNTIYF. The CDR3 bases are TGTGCCTGGAGTGTAGGGGGATCCGGAAACACCATATATTTT.

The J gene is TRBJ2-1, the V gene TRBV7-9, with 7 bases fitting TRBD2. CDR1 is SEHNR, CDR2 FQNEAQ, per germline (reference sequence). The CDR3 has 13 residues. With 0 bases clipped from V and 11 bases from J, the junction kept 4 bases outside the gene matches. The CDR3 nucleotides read TGTGCCAGCAGCTTAGCGGGCGGGGGACAGCAGTTCTTC. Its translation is CASSLAGGGQQFF.

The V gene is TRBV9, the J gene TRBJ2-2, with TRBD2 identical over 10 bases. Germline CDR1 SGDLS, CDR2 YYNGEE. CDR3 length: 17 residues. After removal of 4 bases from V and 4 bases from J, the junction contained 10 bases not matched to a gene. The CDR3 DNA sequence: TGTGCCAGCAGCCAGAGGCTAGCGGGAGACCGCACCGGGGAGCTGTTTTTT. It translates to CASSQRLAGDRTGELFF.

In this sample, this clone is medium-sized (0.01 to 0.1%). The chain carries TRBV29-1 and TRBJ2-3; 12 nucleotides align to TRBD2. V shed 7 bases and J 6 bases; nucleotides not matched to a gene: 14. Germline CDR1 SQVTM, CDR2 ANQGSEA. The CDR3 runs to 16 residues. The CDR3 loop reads CSARSTSGRSTDTQYF. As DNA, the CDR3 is TGCAGCGCCCGATCGACTAGCGGGAGATCAACGGATACGCAGTATTTT.

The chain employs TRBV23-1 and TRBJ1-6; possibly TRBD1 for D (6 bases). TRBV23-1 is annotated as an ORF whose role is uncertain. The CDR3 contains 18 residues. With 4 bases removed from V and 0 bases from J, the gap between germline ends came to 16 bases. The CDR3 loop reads CASSPHRVVSSYNSPLHF. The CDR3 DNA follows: TGCGCCAGCAGTCCTCACAGGGTTGTAAGCTCCTATAATTCACCCCTCCACTTT.

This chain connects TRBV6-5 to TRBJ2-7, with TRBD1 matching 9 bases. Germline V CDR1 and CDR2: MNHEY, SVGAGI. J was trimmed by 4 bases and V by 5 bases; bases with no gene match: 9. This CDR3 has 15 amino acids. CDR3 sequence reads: CASSPKGQGRYEQYF. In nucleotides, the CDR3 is TGTGCCAGCAGTCCAAAAGGACAGGGGAGGTACGAGCAGTACTTC.

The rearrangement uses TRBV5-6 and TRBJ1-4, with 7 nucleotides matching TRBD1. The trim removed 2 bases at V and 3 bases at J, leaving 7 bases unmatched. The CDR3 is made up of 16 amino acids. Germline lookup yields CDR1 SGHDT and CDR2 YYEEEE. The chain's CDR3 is CASSFEQGLANEKLFF. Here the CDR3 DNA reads TGTGCCAGCAGCTTTGAACAGGGGCTAGCTAATGAAAAACTGTTTTTT.

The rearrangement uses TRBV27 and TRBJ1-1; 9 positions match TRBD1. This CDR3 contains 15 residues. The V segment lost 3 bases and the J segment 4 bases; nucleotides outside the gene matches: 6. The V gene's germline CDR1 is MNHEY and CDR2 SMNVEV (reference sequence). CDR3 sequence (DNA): TGTGCCAGCAGTTTTACCGGGACAGGGTCCACTGAAGCTTTCTTT. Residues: CASSFTGTGSTEAFF.

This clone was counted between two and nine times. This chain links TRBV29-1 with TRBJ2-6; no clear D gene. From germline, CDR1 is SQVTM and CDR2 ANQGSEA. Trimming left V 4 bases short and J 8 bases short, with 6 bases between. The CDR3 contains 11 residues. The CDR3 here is CSVVVSNVLTF. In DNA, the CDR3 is TGCAGCGTTGTGGTGTCCAACGTCCTGACTTTC.

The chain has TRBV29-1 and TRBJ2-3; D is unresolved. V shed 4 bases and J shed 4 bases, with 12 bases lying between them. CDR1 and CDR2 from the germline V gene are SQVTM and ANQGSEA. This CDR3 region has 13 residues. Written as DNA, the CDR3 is TGCAGCGTTGCTTCTTCACCCCCAGATACGCAGTATTTT. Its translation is CSVASSPPDTQYF.

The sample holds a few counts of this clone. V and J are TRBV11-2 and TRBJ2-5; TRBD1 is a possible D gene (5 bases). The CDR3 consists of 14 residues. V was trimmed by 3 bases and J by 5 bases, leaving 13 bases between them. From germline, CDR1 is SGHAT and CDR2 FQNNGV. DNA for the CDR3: TGTGCCAGCAGCTTGGACACCTTTGAGGAGACCCAGTACTTC. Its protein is CASSLDTFEETQYF.